A selection of T cell receptor beta chains follows, all from one sample in a study of blood T cell repertoires in COVID-19. Sequenced by immunoSEQ multiplex PCR; TCRdb stores in-frame clones only, minus some. Of some 530,000 clones listed, 75% to 90% are singletons. The sequencing input was peripheral blood. All receptors come from a human donor in a cohort sampled during active COVID-19. Both conserved end residues are part of each CDR3. The order of the fields is D gene, J gene, clone size, V gene, CDR3 protein, CDR3 DNA. A D gene is named only where the DNA matches it firmly. Rows give clone size only sometimes, using once, few, many, or a class for an expanded clone.

>.|TRBJ2-5|.|TRBV6-5
CASSSLASGAQYF
TGTGCCAGCAGTAGCCTAGCGTCTGGCGCCCAGTACTTC
>.|TRBJ2-7|.|TRBV7-2
CASRQGDEQYF
TGTGCCAGCAGGCAAGGGGACGAGCAGTACTTC
>TRBD2|TRBJ2-1|.|TRBV24-1
CATSSLGSGGPSYNEQFF
TGTGCCACCAGTAGCCTGGGTAGCGGGGGTCCCTCCTACAATGAGCAGTTCTTC
>TRBD2|TRBJ2-3|.|TRBV5-1
CASSLEGLAGVGADTQYF
TGCGCCAGCAGCTTGGAGGGACTAGCGGGAGTAGGCGCAGATACGCAGTATTTT
>.|TRBJ1-4|.|TRBV30
CAWSVQASWQTSTNEKLFF
TGTGCCTGGAGTGTACAGGCGTCGTGGCAGACTTCAACTAATGAAAAACTGTTTTTT
>.|TRBJ2-5|.|TRBV10-3
CAISEGGHQETQYF
TGTGCCATCAGTGAGGGGGGACATCAAGAGACCCAGTACTTC
>.|TRBJ1-4|once|TRBV7-8
CASSLAQGTLTTNEKLFF
TGTGCCAGCAGCTTAGCCCAGGGTACTTTAACAACTAATGAAAAACTGTTTTTT
>TRBD1|TRBJ1-5|.|TRBV30
CAWSDQGVRQPQHF
TGTGCCTGGAGTGATCAGGGGGTCCGGCAGCCCCAGCATTTT
>.|TRBJ1-2|.|TRBV2
CASSFERTAAGGYTF
TGTGCCAGCAGTTTTGAGCGGACGGCCGCCGGGGGCTACACCTTC
>.|TRBJ1-5|.|TRBV7-8
CASSLISPDQPQHF
TGTGCCAGCAGTCTTATCTCCCCGGATCAGCCCCAGCATTTT
>.|TRBJ1-1|.|TRBV6-5
CASSYSFEGAGAFF
TGTGCCAGCAGTTACTCTTTCGAGGGTGCGGGGGCTTTCTTT
>TRBD1|TRBJ2-5|.|TRBV6-5
CASSRTDRRMETQYF
TGTGCCAGCAGTCGAACGGACAGGCGGATGGAGACCCAGTACTTC
>.|TRBJ2-5|.|TRBV5-6
CASSLWAETFETQYF
TGTGCCAGCAGCTTGTGGGCTGAGACATTCGAGACCCAGTACTTC
>.|TRBJ1-1|.|TRBV11-3
CAIPQGSAEAFF
TGTGCCATCCCTCAGGGGAGCGCTGAAGCTTTCTTT
>TRBD1|TRBJ1-6|.|TRBV9
CASSGDRAINSPLHF
TGTGCCAGCAGCGGGGACAGGGCCATTAATTCACCCCTCCACTTT
>.|TRBJ1-1|.|TRBV5-6
CASSGQPNTEAFF
TGTGCCAGCAGCGGACAGCCGAACACTGAAGCTTTCTTT
>.|TRBJ1-2|.|TRBV19
CASSSDRYYGYTF
TGTGCCAGTAGCTCCGACAGGTACTATGGCTACACCTTC
>.|TRBJ2-7|.|TRBV5-1
CASSWDNEQYF
TGCGCCAGCAGCTGGGACAACGAGCAGTACTTC
>TRBD1|TRBJ1-2|.|TRBV5-1
CASSLLTGGYGYTF
TGCGCCAGCAGCTTATTGACAGGGGGCTATGGCTACACCTTC
>TRBD2|TRBJ2-5|.|TRBV7-2
CASSRGQLAGGPGIETQYF
TGTGCCAGCAGCCGCGGGCAACTAGCGGGAGGGCCCGGGATTGAGACCCAGTACTTC
>.|TRBJ2-6|.|TRBV30
CAWSVDWGVSGANVLTF
TGTGCCTGGAGTGTAGACTGGGGGGTCAGTGGGGCCAACGTCCTGACTTTC
>TRBD2|TRBJ2-1|.|TRBV3-1/TRBV3-2
CASSPGVAGGNEQFF
TGTGCCAGCAGCCCCGGGGTAGCGGGAGGGAATGAGCAGTTCTTC
>TRBD2|TRBJ2-6|.|TRBV7-3
CASSPRGLAGNSGANVLTF
TGTGCCAGCAGCCCCCGAGGGCTAGCGGGTAACTCTGGGGCCAACGTCCTGACTTTC
>.|TRBJ1-2|.|TRBV7-2
CASSLGTTNYGYTF
TGTGCCAGCAGCTTAGGGACTACTAACTATGGCTACACCTTC
>.|TRBJ1-5|.|TRBV6-6
CASSYSGEGQPQHF
TGTGCCAGCAGTTACTCAGGGGAGGGTCAGCCCCAGCATTTT
>TRBD2|TRBJ2-1|.|TRBV24-1
CATSVGGSYNEQFF
TGTGCCACCAGTGTGGGCGGGAGCTACAATGAGCAGTTCTTC
>.|TRBJ1-5|.|TRBV5-4
CASSFDYNQPQHF
TGTGCCAGCAGCTTTGACTACAATCAGCCCCAGCATTTT
>TRBD1|TRBJ1-2|.|TRBV19
CASSTQGVNNGYTF
TGTGCCAGTAGTACACAGGGGGTAAATAATGGCTACACCTTC
>TRBD1|TRBJ2-7|.|TRBV7-9
CASSTRTGVGEQYF
TGTGCCAGCAGCACCCGGACAGGGGTGGGTGAGCAGTACTTC
>TRBD2|TRBJ2-7|once|TRBV28
CASRPPSGYYEQYF
TGTGCCAGCCGTCCCCCTAGCGGATACTACGAGCAGTACTTC
>.|TRBJ1-2|many|TRBV5-4
CASSLTGVIGYTF
TGTGCCAGCAGCTTAACCGGGGTAATTGGCTACACCTTC
>.|TRBJ2-1|.|TRBV29-1
CSVEVSGNEQFF
TGCAGCGTTGAAGTTTCCGGGAATGAGCAGTTCTTC
>TRBD1|TRBJ1-1|.|TRBV7-9
CASRSAAAGGAFF
TGTGCCAGCAGATCAGCGGCGGCAGGGGGAGCTTTCTTT
>TRBD1|TRBJ1-4|few|TRBV15
CATSRGGGGEKLFF
TGTGCCACCAGCCGAGGGGGCGGAGGGGAAAAACTGTTTTTT
>.|TRBJ2-5|.|TRBV27
CATRRTAQETQYF
TGTGCCACCCGGAGGACAGCACAAGAGACCCAGTACTTC
>TRBD1|TRBJ1-4|once|TRBV5-6
CASSLRTGGGEKLFF
TGTGCCAGCAGCTTGAGAACAGGGGGAGGTGAAAAACTGTTTTTT
>TRBD1|TRBJ1-6|.|TRBV5-1
CASSSGQGTGSPLHF
TGCGCCAGCAGTTCGGGACAGGGGACCGGTTCACCCCTCCACTTT
>TRBD1|TRBJ1-2|.|TRBV29-1
CSVEGLGQNYGYTF
TGCAGCGTTGAAGGCCTGGGACAGAACTATGGCTACACCTTC
>TRBD1|TRBJ2-7|.|TRBV6-1
CASSEGLMGQLSSYEQYF
TGTGCCAGCAGTGAAGGGCTAATGGGACAGCTGAGCTCCTACGAGCAGTACTTC
>.|TRBJ2-1|.|TRBV24-1
CATQTGSNSLHEQFF
TGTGCCACACAGACGGGATCCAACAGCCTCCATGAGCAGTTCTTC
>.|TRBJ1-1|.|TRBV7-2
CASSLTAMNTEAFF
TGTGCCAGCAGCTTGACAGCGATGAACACTGAAGCTTTCTTT